The 22 T cell receptor beta chains given below trace back to one sample, sequenced in a study of shared clonotypes between healthy human individuals. Libraries were prepared by immunoSEQ multiplex PCR; TCRdb keeps only in-frame clonotypes and omits some of them. The table records 550,000 to 700,000 clones, about 80% of them present only once. Sequences were obtained from memory CD4+ T cells sorted from blood. Regarding subset: CD45RA-negative fraction. All receptors derive from a woman younger than 45 in good health.

V gene TRBV19 combines with J gene TRBJ2-7; no reliable D call. This CDR3 spans 17 amino acids. Between the trimmed V and J ends, which lost 7 bases and 0 bases, there was a span of 22 bases. Germline CDR1 reads LNHDA; CDR2 reads SQIVND (reference sequence). CDR3 bases: TGTGCCAGTACCGAGCGACTCCGGGCCGAGAGCTCCTACGAGCAGTACTTC. This encodes CASTERLRAESSYEQYF.

This clone was seen just once. The chain links TRBV29-1 to TRBJ2-1; TRBD1 might be the D (7 bases). The germline CDR1 and CDR2 sequences are SQVTM and ANQGSEA. The CDR3 is 13 amino acids. The ends were cut back, 7 bases at V and 6 bases at J, with 16 bases in the middle. CDR3 in DNA: TGCAGCGCGGAGGGGGCTTTTGTCAATGAGCAGTTCTTC. This sequence encodes CSAEGAFVNEQFF.

The chain is built from TRBV28 and TRBJ2-7, with TRBD2 matching 8 bases. After removal of 1 base from V and 6 bases from J, the junction contained 14 bases not matched to a gene. Germline CDR1 is MDHEN and CDR2 is SYDVKM. This CDR3 has 17 residues. Here the CDR3 DNA reads TGTGCCAGCAGTTTATTAAGGAGCGGGAGAGTAAAGAGCGAGCAGTACTTC. The encoded protein is CASSLLRSGRVKSEQYF.

The rearrangement links TRBV2 to TRBJ2-1, with TRBD1 matching over 10 bases. This CDR3 has 14 residues. Losses at the gene ends were 6 bases for V and 2 bases for J; bases not matched to a gene: 1. Per germline, CDR1 SNHLY and CDR2 FYNNEI. CDR3 sequence reads: CASRGTGAYNEQFF. Here the CDR3 DNA reads TGTGCCAGCAGGGGGACAGGGGCCTACAATGAGCAGTTCTTC.

This sequence joins TRBV30 and TRBJ2-1; D uncertain. The ends were cut back, 0 bases at V and 3 bases at J, with 6 bases in the middle. CDR1 and CDR2 (germline): GTSNPN, SVGIG (reference sequence). There are 13 residues in the CDR3. CDR3 sequence: CAWSVQHYNEQFF. CDR3 DNA: TGTGCCTGGAGTGTTCAGCACTACAATGAGCAGTTCTTC.

The chain uses TRBV11-2 and TRBJ2-5; D call uncertain. The CDR3 runs to 13 residues. Trimming left V 5 bases short and J 5 bases short, with 12 bases between. Germline CDR1 and CDR2: SGHAT and FQNNGV. The CDR3 is CASSQNGGETQYF. CDR3 coding DNA: TGTGCCAGCAGCCAAAATGGTGGGGAGACCCAGTACTTC. Supplemented by reference TRBV11-2 and TRBJ2-5, the full variable domain reads EAGVAQSPRYKIIEKRQSVAFWCNPISGHATLYWYQQILGQGPKLLIQFQNNGVVDDSQLPKDRFSAERLKGVDSTLKIQPAKLEDSAVYLCASSQNGGETQYFGPGTRLLVL.

The chain couples TRBV27 to TRBJ2-1, with a tentative D call TRBD1 (5 bases). CDR1 is MNHEY, CDR2 SMNVEV, per germline (reference sequence). The CDR3 spans 15 residues. Trimming stripped 4 bases from V and 8 bases from J, with 18 bases between. The CDR3 loop reads CASSYQGQPGYEQFF. CDR3 DNA sequence: TGTGCCAGCAGTTATCAGGGTCAGCCTGGCTATGAGCAGTTCTTC.

J is TRBJ2-1 and V is TRBV6-4, with TRBD2 as a possible D gene (6 bases). This CDR3 contains 13 residues. The V and J ends lost 4 bases and 8 bases respectively, with 12 bases between them. Per germline, CDR1 MRHNA and CDR2 SNTAGT. CDR3 nucleotide sequence: TGTGCCAGCAGTGCGACTAGTTTCGATGAGCAGTTCTTC. It codes for CASSATSFDEQFF.

This clone was counted a few times. The chain is built from TRBV29-1 and TRBJ2-7, with D hard to call. The CDR3 contains 10 residues. Germline V gene sequence: CDR1 SQVTM, CDR2 ANQGSEA. V lost 2 bases, J lost 6 bases, and 5 bases lay in between. CDR3 DNA sequence: TGCAGCGTTGAACCCCCCGAGCAGTACTTC. This translates into CSVEPPEQYF.

This clone has a handful of counts. At the DNA level, this CDR3 is encoded by other sequences in the same sample as well. The rearrangement links TRBV7-9 to TRBJ1-1; D gene ambiguous. This CDR3 spans 13 amino acids. CDR1 is SEHNR and CDR2 is FQNEAQ in the germline V gene (reference sequence). Trimming left V 5 bases short and J 1 base short, with 8 bases between. The CDR3 is CASSPRQNTEAFF. The CDR3 DNA reads as TGTGCCAGCAGCCCTAGACAGAACACTGAAGCTTTCTTT.

This clone was counted ten times or more. This sequence joins TRBV6-1 and TRBJ2-7; 14 bases fit TRBD2. The CDR3 is 14 amino acids. Per germline, CDR1 MNHNS and CDR2 SASEGT. Losses at the gene ends were 4 bases for V and 6 bases for J; bases not matched to a gene: 2. The CDR3 region has the DNA TGTGCCAGCAGTGTGGGACTAGCGGGAGTCGAGCAGTACTTC. The encoded protein is CASSVGLAGVEQYF.

The J gene is TRBJ2-2, the V gene TRBV11-3; D gene ambiguous. The CDR3 is made up of 13 amino acids. Germline loops: CDR1 SGHNT, CDR2 YENEEA. Trimming pared 5 bases from V and 6 bases from J, leaving 10 bases between. The CDR3 here is CASSHRPAGELFF. CDR3 coding DNA: TGTGCCAGCAGCCACCGACCAGCCGGGGAGCTGTTTTTT.

This clone was seen many times. This chain uses TRBV6-1 with TRBJ1-2; maybe TRBD1 (5 bases). Germline CDR1 is MNHNS and CDR2 is SASEGT. The CDR3 is 14 amino acids. V was trimmed by 1 base and J by 3 bases, leaving 9 bases between them. DNA for the CDR3: TGTGCCAGCAGTGAAGGGGACGGATACTATGGCTACACCTTC. This gives the protein CASSEGDGYYGYTF.

The CDR3 bases are TGTGCCAGCAGTTCGGGCAGAGGGGCCTACAATGAGCAGTTCTTC. Translation: CASSSGRGAYNEQFF. The chain combines TRBV27 with TRBJ2-1; D might be TRBD1 or TRBD2, each matching 5 bases. The germline V gene has CDR1 MNHEY and CDR2 SMNVEV (reference sequence). V gave up 4 bases and J gave up 2 bases, with 12 bases separating them. This CDR3 has 15 residues.

This clone was observed a few times. J is TRBJ1-3 and V is TRBV11-2; no clear D gene. The ends were cut back, 2 bases at V and 0 bases at J, with 5 bases in the middle. The germline CDR1 and CDR2 sequences are SGHAT and FQNNGV. CDR3 length: 14 residues. CDR3 region: CASSLLGSGNTIYF. CDR3 in DNA: TGTGCCAGCAGCTTATTGGGCTCTGGAAACACCATATATTTT.

About this clone itself: The identical CDR3 is also encoded by other nucleotide sequences in the sample. The CDR3 DNA reads as TGTGCCAGCAGTTTCACGACTAGCGGGAGTTACGAGCAGTACTTC. Translation gives CASSFTTSGSYEQYF. The chain combines TRBV28 with TRBJ2-7; 12 bases fit TRBD2. Germline-derived CDR1 and CDR2 are MDHEN and SYDVKM. V was pared by 3 bases and J by 4 bases, with 4 bases of the junction left unmatched. The length of the CDR3 is 15 residues.

This clone turned up a few times. The chain joins TRBV30 to TRBJ1-2; D might be TRBD1 (6 bases). The V gene lost 1 base and the J gene lost 9 bases, with 18 bases spanning the gap. The germline V gene encodes CDR1 GTSNPN and CDR2 SVGIG (reference sequence). This CDR3 comprises 14 residues. The CDR3 sequence is CAWSERTGRVSYTF. The CDR3 DNA sequence: TGTGCCTGGAGTGAACGAACAGGGCGGGTGAGCTACACCTTC. The entire variable domain, with the rest obtained from reference TRBV30 and TRBJ1-2, is as follows: SQTIHQWPATLVQPVGSPLSLECTVEGTSNPNLYWYRQAAGRGLQLLFYSVGIGQISSEVPQNLSASRPQDRQFILSSKKLLLSDSGFYLCAWSERTGRVSYTFGSGTRLTVV.

V usage is TRBV5-1 and J usage is TRBJ2-2; D might be TRBD1 (7 bases). This CDR3 has 15 amino acids. Germline-derived CDR1 and CDR2 are SGHRS and YFSETQ. V dropped 4 bases and J dropped 6 bases, with 16 bases sitting between them. The CDR3 sequence: CASSGGTEAAGELFF. CDR3 in DNA: TGCGCCAGCAGCGGGGGGACAGAGGCCGCCGGGGAGCTGTTTTTT.

The chain uses TRBV28 and TRBJ2-7; TRBD2 agrees at 9 bases. Germline CDR1 reads MDHEN; CDR2 reads SYDVKM. This CDR3 is 14 amino acids long. The V and J ends lost 7 bases and 5 bases, in that order; junction bases with no gene match: 9. CDR3 DNA: TGTGCCAGCAAAGTTTCTAGCGGGATCGACGAGCAGTACTTC. As protein: CASKVSSGIDEQYF.

This clone was counted only a few times. The junction departs from germline at one end; a sequencing error may be responsible. The chain links TRBV19 to TRBJ2-7; 8 positions match TRBD2. The CDR3 has 15 residues. Germline CDR1 LNHDA, CDR2 SQIVND (reference sequence). CDR3 in DNA: TGTGCCAGTAGTATGTTTGCGGGAGGATCCTCCGAGCAGTACTTC. Its protein is CASSMFAGGSSEQYF.

This clone has just a few counts. The sample has other DNA sequences that encode this CDR3 too. The chain carries TRBV5-1 and TRBJ1-5, with 8 bases lining up with TRBD1. CDR3 length equals 15 residues. Unmatched junction bases numbered 8, after V lost 2 bases and J lost 7 bases. CDR1 and CDR2 (germline): SGHRS, YFSETQ. CDR3 amino acids: CASSLAGQGEQPQHF. The CDR3 DNA is TGCGCCAGCAGCTTAGCCGGACAGGGTGAGCAGCCCCAGCATTTT.

As to this clone: The same CDR3 arises from other DNA sequences in this sample as well. The chain joins TRBV10-3 to TRBJ2-6, with D unresolved. Trimming removed 2 bases from V and 1 base from J, with 3 bases in between. The CDR3 covers 14 residues. Germline CDR1 reads ENHRY; CDR2 reads SYGVKD. The CDR3, as DNA: TGTGCCATCAGTGAGGATTCTGGGGCCAACGTCCTGACTTTC. Its protein is CAISEDSGANVLTF.